The TCR beta chain described here comes from a study of OX40 agonist ivuxolimab in advanced cancers. For the study at large: Ivuxolimab, which is an agonistic anti-OX40 (CD134) antibody, was administered to the patients. Study-level points and caveats: Individuals who were partial responders at 0.1-3.0 mg/kg had clonal expansion that ranked among the lowest. Mean expanded clone counts were higher in CD8+ than CD4+ T cells.

Regarding this clone: Its antigen is undetermined.

Sampling of blood occurred at baseline, cycle 4 day 1, and cycle 7 day 1. TCRdb's copy holds only in-frame clones and misses some; the assay was immunoSEQ multiplex PCR. The sample has roughly 58,000 clones, 70% to 90% seen once; the top ten hold around 0.73%. The CDR3 covers 16 residues. The germline V gene encodes CDR1 LNHDA and CDR2 SQIVND (reference sequence). The junction had 8 bases not matched to a gene; V was cut back by 5 bases and J by 0 bases. The chain recombines TRBV19 with TRBJ2-5; TRBD1 matches at 8 bases. The sequenced sample was CD4+ or CD8+ T cells sorted from blood, obtained in a trial of the OX40 agonist ivuxolimab. The source is an adult with an advanced solid tumor such as melanoma, head and neck, liver or kidney cancer. The CDR3, as DNA: TGTGCCAGTAGTTTGGGACAGGAACGTTACCAAGAGACCCAGTACTTC. Amino acid sequence: CASSLGQERYQETQYF.